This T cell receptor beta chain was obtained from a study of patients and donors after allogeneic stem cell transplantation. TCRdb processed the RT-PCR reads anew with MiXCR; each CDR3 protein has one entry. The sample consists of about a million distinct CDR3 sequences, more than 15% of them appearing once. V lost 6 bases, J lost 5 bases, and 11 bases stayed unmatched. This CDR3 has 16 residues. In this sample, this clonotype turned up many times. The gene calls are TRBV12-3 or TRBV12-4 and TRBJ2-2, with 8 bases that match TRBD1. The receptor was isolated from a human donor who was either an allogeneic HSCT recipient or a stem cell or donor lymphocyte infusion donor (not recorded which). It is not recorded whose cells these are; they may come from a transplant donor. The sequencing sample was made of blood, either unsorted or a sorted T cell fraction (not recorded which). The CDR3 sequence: CASSLRTGTGTGELFF. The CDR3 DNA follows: TGTGCCAGCAGCCTGAGGACAGGGACGGGTACCGGGGAGCTGTTTTTT.